This is a list of T cell receptor beta chains from one sample in a study of Graves' ophthalmopathy and Graves' hyperthyroidism. TCRdb re-analysed the multiplex PCR reads in MiXCR, keeping a single row per CDR3 protein. The sample lists about 240,000 distinct CDR3 sequences; 45% were seen once. The sample taken for sequencing was peripheral blood. These receptor sequences come from an adult man with Graves' ophthalmopathy. Each CDR3 is given with its conserved first and last residue. D genes are given only for firm matches. The size of a clone is reported for some rows only, either as once, few or many, or as a class for expanded clones.

j_gene	v_gene	abundance	d_gene	CDR3nt	CDR3aa
TRBJ1-2	TRBV2	many	TRBD1	TGTGCCAGCAACAGGTTACAGGGGTATGGCTACACCTTC	CASNRLQGYGYTF
TRBJ2-5	TRBV6-5	few	NA	TGTGCCAGCGCTTGGACAGTACAAGAGACCCAGTACTTC	CASAWTVQETQYF
TRBJ2-7	TRBV20-1	NA	NA	TGCAGTGCTAGCTCGGGAGCCTACGCGGAGTACTTC	CSASSGAYAEYF
TRBJ2-7	TRBV6-5	NA	TRBD2	TGTGCCAGCAGCCGCGACGCGGGGGGGTCTTTCGACGAGCAGTACTTC	CASSRDAGGSFDEQYF
TRBJ1-2	TRBV10-3	many	NA	TGTGCCATCAGTGACATGGGGCCGGGCTATGGCTACACCTTC	CAISDMGPGYGYTF
TRBJ2-5	TRBV29-1	NA	NA	TGCAGCGCGGGGTGGGGGCCGGGGACCCAGTACTTC	CSAGWGPGTQYF
TRBJ2-6	TRBV12-3/TRBV12-4	few	NA	TGTGCCAGCAGTTTGGACGTCTCTGGGGCCAACGTCCTGACTTTC	CASSLDVSGANVLTF
TRBJ2-6	TRBV20-1	NA	TRBD1	TGTAGTGCTAGAGGACAGGGCTTCGGGACTGGGGCCAACGTCCTGACTTTC	CSARGQGFGTGANVLTF
TRBJ1-1	TRBV2	NA	TRBD1	TGTGCCAGCAGCTTGGTCCAGGGGGCTGGGACTGAAGCTTTCTTT	CASSLVQGAGTEAFF
TRBJ2-7	TRBV19	NA	NA	TGTGCCAGTAGTATTGGTCAGGCTACCTACGAGCAGTACTTC	CASSIGQATYEQYF
TRBJ2-7	TRBV25-1	NA	NA	TGTGCCAGCAGGTATGGGGGGAACTACGAGCAGTACTTC	CASRYGGNYEQYF
TRBJ2-7	TRBV7-8	NA	NA	TGTGCCAGCAGCTATTACCTGGGACAGCAGTACTTC	CASSYYLGQQYF
TRBJ2-2	TRBV5-1	NA	NA	TGCGCCAGCAGCATAGGGGACTCCTCGAACACCGGGGAGCTGTTTTTT	CASSIGDSSNTGELFF
TRBJ1-6	TRBV9	NA	NA	TGTGCCAGCAATTTAAAGGTCAATTCACCCCTCCACTTT	CASNLKVNSPLHF
TRBJ2-7	TRBV29-1	NA	NA	TGCAGCGTTGAACTGGGGGCGCACGAGCAGTACTTC	CSVELGAHEQYF
TRBJ1-3	TRBV14	NA	NA	TGTGCCAGCAGCTACGGACATCGCTCTGGAAACACCATATATTTT	CASSYGHRSGNTIYF
TRBJ2-5	TRBV29-1	NA	NA	TGCAGCGTTGCCCCGGGTGCCGAGACCCAGTACTTC	CSVAPGAETQYF
TRBJ1-2	TRBV10-2	NA	TRBD1	TGCGCCAGCAGATCCGGGACAGGGGTGAACTATGGCTACACCTTC	CASRSGTGVNYGYTF
TRBJ2-5	TRBV15	NA	NA	TGTGCCACCAGCAGAGACAGGGGCCCTTACAACGGGAAAGAGACCCAGTACTTC	CATSRDRGPYNGKETQYF
TRBJ2-7	TRBV29-1	NA	NA	TGCAGCGTTGAAGATCGGGGGAGCTCCTACGAGCAGTACTTC	CSVEDRGSSYEQYF
TRBJ1-1	TRBV24-1	NA	NA	TGTGCCACCAGTGCGGGGGCTCGCACTGAAGCTTTCTTT	CATSAGARTEAFF
TRBJ1-2	TRBV5-1	NA	TRBD1	TGTGCCAGCAGTACCCCCGGGACAGCTATTCCCTATGGCTACACCTTC	CASSTPGTAIPYGYTF
TRBJ2-7	TRBV9	NA	NA	TGTGCCAGCAGCGCCGGGGCAGGGGCCTACGAGCAGTACTTC	CASSAGAGAYEQYF
TRBJ2-5	TRBV2	few	NA	TGTGCCAGCAGGGAGGTTGCAGAGACCCAGTACTTC	CASREVAETQYF
TRBJ1-2	TRBV6-5	NA	NA	TGTGCCAGCAGTTACGGGGGATCCACGGGCTATGGCTACACCTTC	CASSYGGSTGYGYTF
TRBJ2-5	TRBV15	NA	TRBD2	TGTGCCACCGGGCGGGGGGCTCAAGAGACCCAGTACTTC	CATGRGAQETQYF
TRBJ2-1	TRBV25-1	NA	NA	TGTGCCAGCAGTGATGGGAGCTACAATGAGCAGTTCTTC	CASSDGSYNEQFF
TRBJ1-2	TRBV6-1	few	TRBD1	TGTGCCAGCGGATGGACAGGGGATGGCTACACCTTC	CASGWTGDGYTF
TRBJ1-3	TRBV20-1	NA	TRBD1	TGCAGTGTCCCGACAGGGACGAGCTCTGGAAACACCATATATTTT	CSVPTGTSSGNTIYF
TRBJ1-3	TRBV15	many	NA	TGTGCCACCAGCACAACGACAGTAATCTCTGGAAACACCATATATTTT	CATSTTTVISGNTIYF
TRBJ1-6	TRBV9	once	TRBD1	TGTGCCAGCAGCTTAGCGTTGGGACAGTATAATTCACCCCTCCACTTT	CASSLALGQYNSPLHF
TRBJ2-5	TRBV7-3	NA	NA	TGTGCCAGCAGCTGGCGGGGACGGCAAGAGACCCAGTACTTC	CASSWRGRQETQYF
TRBJ1-5	TRBV20-1	NA	TRBD1	TGCAGTGCTGGGGGAGGTGGGGGACAGGGCATGGGGAATCAGCCCCAGCATTTT	CSAGGGGGQGMGNQPQHF
TRBJ1-6	TRBV7-9	few	NA	TGTGCCAGCAGCCCGCGAGGTGGGGCGGACTCACCCCTCCACTTT	CASSPRGGADSPLHF
TRBJ2-2	TRBV10-1	NA	TRBD1	TGCGCCAGCAGCCCAGGGGGCGGGGAGCTGTTTTTT	CASSPGGGELFF
TRBJ1-1	TRBV7-8	few	TRBD1	TGTGCCAGCAGCTCCGTCCCAGGGGGGTACACTGAAGCTTTCTTT	CASSSVPGGYTEAFF
TRBJ2-7	TRBV7-2	few	TRBD2	TGTGCCAGCAGCGGTACTAGCGGGGCGGGTGAGCAGTACTTC	CASSGTSGAGEQYF
TRBJ1-6	TRBV12-3/TRBV12-4	few	NA	TGTGCCAGCAGTCCATGGGTGGAACGGGGGTCACCCCTCCACTTT	CASSPWVERGSPLHF
TRBJ1-2	TRBV9	NA	NA	TGTGCCAGCAGTTATCGGGGACAAAACTATGGCTACACCTTC	CASSYRGQNYGYTF
TRBJ1-5	TRBV15	few	NA	TGTGCCAGCTCACCAGGCGGGGGGCACGACAATCAGCCCCAGCATTTT	CASSPGGGHDNQPQHF
TRBJ1-1	TRBV10-3	many	NA	TGTGCCATCAGATCAGCGGAGAACACTGAAGCTTTCTTT	CAIRSAENTEAFF
TRBJ2-3	TRBV25-1	NA	NA	TGTGCCAGCAGTTGGACAGATACGCAGTATTTT	CASSWTDTQYF
TRBJ2-7	TRBV7-7	NA	TRBD1	TGTGCCAGCAGTTTAACGGGACAGACCTACGAGCAGTACTTC	CASSLTGQTYEQYF
TRBJ2-7	TRBV29-1	NA	NA	TGCAGCGTTTCAATACAGAGACCCGAGCAGTACTTC	CSVSIQRPEQYF